The clone carrying this TCR beta chain was recorded many times. V was cut by 0 bases and J by 2 bases, with 7 bases left in between. The CDR3 extends over 14 amino acids. Looked up from germline, CDR1 is MNHEY and CDR2 is SVGAGI. This specimen belongs to a study of T-cell reconstitution after alpha-beta-depleted transplantation in children. Preparation of the TCRbeta library involved a method that used unique molecular identifiers. TCRdb passed the PCR reads through MiXCR, listing each CDR3 protein once. The sample yields under 450,000 distinct CDR3 sequences, roughly 15% seen once. The chain joins TRBV6-5 to TRBJ1-2; tentatively, D is TRBD1 (5 bases). This sequence originates from a human donor who donated a stem cell graft to a child with Fanconi anemia. Here the sequenced sample was PBMCs, taken from the stem cell graft. The CDR3: CASSYSGGNYGYTF. The CDR3 DNA sequence: TGTGCCAGCAGTTACTCCGGGGGGAACTATGGCTACACCTTC.